One sample yielded the 12 T cell receptor beta chains listed below, sequenced in a study of blood T cell repertoires in COVID-19 (dated by TCRdb to 2020 to 2021). The library was generated by the immunoSEQ multiplex PCR assay. TCRdb re-hosts the immuneACCESS table, in-frame sequences only. Its copies lack some clones; in the studies checked, an unresolved V gene accounts for under half of them, and the cause for the rest is not known. The sample table holds 350,000 to 400,000 clones, of which around 91% were seen once. Roughly 1% of the sample lies in the top ten. The sequenced sample was PBMCs or T cells enriched from blood (not recorded which). These receptors all come from a man younger than 35 who had recovered from COVID-19.

The chain carries TRBV7-8 and TRBJ1-1; no definite D call. V dropped 4 bases and J dropped 1 base, with 13 bases sitting between them. This CDR3 is 15 amino acids long. The germline gives CDR1 SGHVS, CDR2 FQNEAQ. CDR3 amino acids: CASSSRGSGNTEAFF. The CDR3 DNA sequence: TGTGCCAGCAGCTCCCGGGGATCGGGGAACACTGAAGCTTTCTTT.

The chain carries TRBV15 and TRBJ2-2; 13 bases are shared with TRBD2. There are 18 residues in the CDR3. V lost 0 bases to trimming and J lost 4 bases; unmatched junction nucleotides: 5. The germline V gene has CDR1 LNHNV and CDR2 YYDKDF (reference sequence). CDR3 sequence (DNA): TGTGCCACCAGCAGAGATCAGGGACTAGCGGGAATCACCGGGGAGCTGTTTTTT. This codes for CATSRDQGLAGITGELFF.

In this sample, this clone turned up once. V is TRBV9 and J is TRBJ2-1; the match to TRBD2 covers 9 bases. This CDR3 spans 18 amino acids. Germline V CDR1 and CDR2: SGDLS, YYNGEE. V lost 1 base, J lost 4 bases, and 12 bases stayed unmatched. The CDR3 loop is CASSVHPGAGGQYNEQFF. CDR3 DNA: TGTGCCAGCAGCGTACACCCCGGGGCGGGGGGGCAGTACAATGAGCAGTTCTTC.

This clone was seen at least ten times. The V call is TRBV25-1, the J call TRBJ2-7; 9 positions match TRBD1. V lost 3 bases, J lost 4 bases, and 10 bases stayed unmatched. The germline gives CDR1 MGHDK, CDR2 SYGVNS. The CDR3 is made up of 16 amino acids. CDR3 in amino acids: CASSDPNTGGAYEQYF. In nucleotides, the CDR3 is TGTGCCAGCAGTGACCCAAATACAGGGGGCGCATACGAGCAGTACTTC.

The V and J genes are TRBV7-3 and TRBJ1-1; no firm D call. The CDR3 is 13 amino acids. Germline V gene lookup returns CDR1 SGHTA and CDR2 FQGTGA. With 1 base removed from V and 1 base from J, the gap between germline ends came to 4 bases. The CDR3, as DNA: TGTGCCAGCAGCTTAAAACAGAACACTGAAGCTTTCTTT. This gives the protein CASSLKQNTEAFF.

This clone was counted only a few times. The chain is built from TRBV11-2 and TRBJ1-3; 7 nucleotides match TRBD1. Trimming took 0 bases from V and 0 from J; bases not matched to a gene: 14. The CDR3 contains 20 residues. CDR1 and CDR2 from the germline V gene are SGHAT and FQNNGV. In DNA form, the CDR3 reads TGTGCCAGCAGCTTAGATTGGGGATACACGACAGGGCCCTCTGGAAACACCATATATTTT. Its translation: CASSLDWGYTTGPSGNTIYF.

The V gene is TRBV18, the J gene TRBJ1-4; 8 nucleotides align to TRBD1. The CDR3 totals 15 residues. With 0 bases clipped from V and 7 bases from J, the junction kept 4 bases outside the gene matches. The germline CDR1 and CDR2 sequences are KGHSH and LQKENI. The CDR3 sequence is CASSPPSTGVEKLFF. DNA of the CDR3: TGTGCCAGCTCACCACCCTCGACAGGGGTTGAAAAACTGTTTTTT.

This chain joins TRBV5-1 and TRBJ1-1, with D possibly matching TRBD1 (5 bases). This CDR3 is built from 15 residues. V lost 0 bases to trimming and J lost 4 bases, with 13 bases between them. The germline V gene has CDR1 SGHRS and CDR2 YFSETQ. The CDR3 nucleotides are TGCGCCAGCAGCTTGGGTCAGGGTTCGGGCACTGAAGCTTTCTTT. This codes for CASSLGQGSGTEAFF.

V usage is TRBV7-9 and J usage is TRBJ1-1; unclear D gene. Per the germline V gene, CDR1 is SEHNR and CDR2 is FQNEAQ (reference sequence). CDR3 size: 15 residues. V lost 3 bases and J 1 base, leaving 12 bases between the germline ends. As DNA, the CDR3 is TGTGCCAGCAGCTTCCTCGGAGGATGGAACACTGAAGCTTTCTTT. Translating it yields CASSFLGGWNTEAFF.

This rearrangement joins TRBV11-2 to TRBJ2-7; 8 nucleotides match TRBD1. J was trimmed by 3 bases and V by 6 bases; bases with no gene match: 19. CDR1 and CDR2 (germline): SGHAT, FQNNGV. CDR3 size: 18 residues. The CDR3 region is CASRRRFTGGQFSYEQYF. The CDR3 nucleotides are TGTGCCAGCAGACGAAGGTTTACAGGGGGACAGTTCAGCTACGAGCAGTACTTC.

This chain joins TRBV9 and TRBJ2-5; D call uncertain. This CDR3 spans 12 amino acids. The germline V gene encodes CDR1 SGDLS and CDR2 YYNGEE. V was pared by 5 bases and J by 5 bases, with 10 bases between. The CDR3 bases are TGTGCCAGCAGTCCTAACGAGGAGACCCAGTACTTC. Translating gives CASSPNEETQYF.

The genes are TRBV19 and TRBJ2-3; tentatively, D is TRBD2 (5 bases). The germline V gene encodes CDR1 LNHDA and CDR2 SQIVND (reference sequence). V lost 4 bases to trimming and J lost 1 base, with 12 bases between them. This CDR3 comprises 15 residues. The CDR3 DNA reads TGTGCCAGTAGTACCGAGGGCGGACGCACAGATACGCAGTATTTT. Encoded protein: CASSTEGGRTDTQYF.